Detailed here is one T cell receptor (beta chain). The target antigen is unknown. Germline is not matched at one junction end, which may reflect a read error. Amplification used 60 Vbeta primers and 13 Jbeta primers. Using immunoSEQ multiplex PCR, the repertoire was profiled, and TCRdb retains in-frame clones only, with some absent. The sample has about 130,000 clones, 79% seen once. CDR1 is MGHDK, CDR2 SYGVNS, per germline. The CDR3 sequence is 12 residues long. This entry comes from a study of cytomegalovirus exposure and HLA in healthy donors. Across the whole study: Inside one of the first data releases sat around 86 million unique TCRs taken from HLA-typed donors.

Study-wide points: When the data were analyzed later, several of the most significant clusters appeared to be linked to common viral pathogens. Three chains tied to CMV proved CMV antigen-specific in vitro.

What was sequenced was PBMCs. This receptor was obtained from a male donor in good health and CMV-seronegative. V gene TRBV25-1 combines with J gene TRBJ2-2; D unresolved. CDR3 bases: TGTGCCAGCAGTGTTGACACAGGGGAGCTGTTTTTT. Translated: CASSVDTGELFF.